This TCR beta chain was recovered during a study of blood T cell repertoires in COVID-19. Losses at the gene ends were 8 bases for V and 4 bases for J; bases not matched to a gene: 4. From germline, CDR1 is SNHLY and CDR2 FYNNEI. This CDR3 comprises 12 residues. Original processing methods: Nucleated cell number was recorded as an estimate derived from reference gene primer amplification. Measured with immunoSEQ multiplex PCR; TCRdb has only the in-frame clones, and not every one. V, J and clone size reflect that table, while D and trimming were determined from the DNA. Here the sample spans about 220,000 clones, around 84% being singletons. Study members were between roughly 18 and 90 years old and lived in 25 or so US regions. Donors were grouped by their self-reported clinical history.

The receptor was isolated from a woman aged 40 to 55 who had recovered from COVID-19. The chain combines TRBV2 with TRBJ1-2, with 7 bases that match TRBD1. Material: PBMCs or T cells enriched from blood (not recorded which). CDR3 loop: CASVGDSYGYTF. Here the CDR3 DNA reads TGTGCCAGCGTCGGGGACAGCTATGGCTACACCTTC.